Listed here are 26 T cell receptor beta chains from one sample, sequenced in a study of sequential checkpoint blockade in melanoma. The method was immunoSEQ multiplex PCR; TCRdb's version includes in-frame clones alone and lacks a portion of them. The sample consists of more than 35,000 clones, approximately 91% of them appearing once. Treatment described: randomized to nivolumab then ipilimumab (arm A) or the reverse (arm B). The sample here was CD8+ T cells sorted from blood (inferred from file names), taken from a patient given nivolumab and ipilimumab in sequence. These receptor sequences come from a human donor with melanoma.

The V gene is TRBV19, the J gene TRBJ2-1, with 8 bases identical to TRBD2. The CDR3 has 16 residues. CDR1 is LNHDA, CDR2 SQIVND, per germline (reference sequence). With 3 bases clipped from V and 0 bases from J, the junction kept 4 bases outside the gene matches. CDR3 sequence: CASSMWSGSSYNEQFF. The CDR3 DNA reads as TGTGCCAGTAGTATGTGGAGCGGGAGCTCCTACAATGAGCAGTTCTTC.

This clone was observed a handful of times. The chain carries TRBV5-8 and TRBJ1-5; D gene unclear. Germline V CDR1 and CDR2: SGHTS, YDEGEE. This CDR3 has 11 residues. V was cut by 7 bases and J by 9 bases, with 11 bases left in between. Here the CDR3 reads CASALGPPQHF. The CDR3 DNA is TGTGCCAGCGCCCTAGGTCCGCCCCAGCATTTT. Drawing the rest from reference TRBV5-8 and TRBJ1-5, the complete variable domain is EAGVTQSPTHLIKTRGQQATLRCSPISGHTSVYWYQQALGLGLQFLLWYDEGEERNRGNFPPRFSGRQFPNYSSELNVNALELEDSALYLCASALGPPQHFGDGTRLSIL.

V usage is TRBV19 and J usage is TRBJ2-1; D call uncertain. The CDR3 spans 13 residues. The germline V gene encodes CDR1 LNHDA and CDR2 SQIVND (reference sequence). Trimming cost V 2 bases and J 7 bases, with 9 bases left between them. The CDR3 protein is CASSINGWNEQFF. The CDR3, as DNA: TGTGCCAGTAGTATAAACGGGTGGAATGAGCAGTTCTTC.

The CDR3 DNA sequence: TGCGCCAGCAGCTTGGTCAGCGAAAACATTCAGTACTTC. This gives the protein CASSLVSENIQYF. The rearrangement joins TRBV5-1 to TRBJ2-4; no clear D gene. This CDR3 is 13 amino acids long. Trimming removed 0 bases at V and 5 bases at J, with 6 bases between. Germline CDR1 and CDR2: SGHRS and YFSETQ.

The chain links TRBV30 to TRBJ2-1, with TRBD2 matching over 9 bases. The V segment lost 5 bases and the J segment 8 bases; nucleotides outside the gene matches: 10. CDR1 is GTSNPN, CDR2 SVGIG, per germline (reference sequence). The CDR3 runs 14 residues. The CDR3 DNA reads TGTGCCTGGGAAGCCGGGACTAGCTTTTATGAGCAGTTCTTC. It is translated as CAWEAGTSFYEQFF.

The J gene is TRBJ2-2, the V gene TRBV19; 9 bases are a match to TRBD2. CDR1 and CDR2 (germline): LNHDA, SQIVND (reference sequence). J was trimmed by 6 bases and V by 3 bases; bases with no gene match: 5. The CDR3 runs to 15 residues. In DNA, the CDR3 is TGTGCCAGTAGTATTATAGCGGGAGTGGCCGGGGAGCTGTTTTTT. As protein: CASSIIAGVAGELFF.

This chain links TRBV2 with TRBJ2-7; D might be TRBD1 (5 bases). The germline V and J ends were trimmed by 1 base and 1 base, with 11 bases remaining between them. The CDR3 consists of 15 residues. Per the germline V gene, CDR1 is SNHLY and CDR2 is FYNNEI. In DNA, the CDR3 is TGTGCCAGCAGTGAAGAGCTGCAGGGATCCTACGAGCAGTACTTC. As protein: CASSEELQGSYEQYF.

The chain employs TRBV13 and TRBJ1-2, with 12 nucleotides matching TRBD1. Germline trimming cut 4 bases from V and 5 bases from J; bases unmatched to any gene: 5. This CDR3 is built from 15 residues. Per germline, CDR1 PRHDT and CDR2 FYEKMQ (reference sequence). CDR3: CASSSGTGGSYGYTF. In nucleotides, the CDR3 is TGTGCCAGCAGCTCCGGGACAGGGGGCTCGTATGGCTACACCTTC. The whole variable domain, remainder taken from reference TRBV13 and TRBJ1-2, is AAGVIQSPRHLIKEKRETATLKCYPIPRHDTVYWYQQGPGQDPQFLISFYEKMQSDKGSIPDRFSAQQFSDYHSELNMSSLELGDSALYFCASSSGTGGSYGYTFGSGTRLTVV.

In nucleotides, the CDR3 is TGTGCCAGCAGCGTGGCCTCGGGACAGGGTGGGGCTGAAGCTTTCTTT. Its protein product is CASSVASGQGGAEAFF. V and J are TRBV9 and TRBJ1-1, with 9 bases lining up with TRBD1. J lost 6 bases, V lost 2 bases, and 11 bases had no gene match. CDR3 length: 16 amino acids. In germline, CDR1 is SGDLS, CDR2 YYNGEE.

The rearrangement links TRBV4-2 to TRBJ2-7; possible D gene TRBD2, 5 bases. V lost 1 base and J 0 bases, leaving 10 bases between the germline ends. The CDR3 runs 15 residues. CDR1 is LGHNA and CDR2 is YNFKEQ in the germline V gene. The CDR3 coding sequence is TGTGCCAGCAGCCAAGTTAGAGGGAGCTCCTACGAGCAGTACTTC. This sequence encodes CASSQVRGSSYEQYF.

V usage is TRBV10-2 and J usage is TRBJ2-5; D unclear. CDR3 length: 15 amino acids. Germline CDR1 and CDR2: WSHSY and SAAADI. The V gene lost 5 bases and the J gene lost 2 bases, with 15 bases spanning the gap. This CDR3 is CASSPWVSRQETQYF. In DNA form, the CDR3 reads TGCGCCAGCAGTCCGTGGGTGTCGAGGCAAGAGACCCAGTACTTC.

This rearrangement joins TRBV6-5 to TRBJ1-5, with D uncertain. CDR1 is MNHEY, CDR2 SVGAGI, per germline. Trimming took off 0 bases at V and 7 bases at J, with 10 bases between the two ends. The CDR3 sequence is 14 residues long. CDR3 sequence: CASSYSAVRQPQHF. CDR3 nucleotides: TGTGCCAGCAGTTACTCAGCCGTCCGACAGCCCCAGCATTTT.

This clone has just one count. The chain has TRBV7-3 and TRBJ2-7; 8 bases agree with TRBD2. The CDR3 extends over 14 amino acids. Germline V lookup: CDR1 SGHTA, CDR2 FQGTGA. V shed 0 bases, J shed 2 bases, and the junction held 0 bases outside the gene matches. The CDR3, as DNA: TGTGCCAGCAGCTTAACAGCGGGGGCCTACGAGCAGTACTTC. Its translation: CASSLTAGAYEQYF.

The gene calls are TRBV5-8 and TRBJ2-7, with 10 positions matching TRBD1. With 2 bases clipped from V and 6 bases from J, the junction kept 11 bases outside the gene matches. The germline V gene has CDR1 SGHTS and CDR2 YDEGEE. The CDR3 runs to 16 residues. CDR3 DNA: TGTGCCAGCAGCTTCCGGCCGGGGACAGGGGAGGGCGAGCAGTACGTC. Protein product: CASSFRPGTGEGEQYV.

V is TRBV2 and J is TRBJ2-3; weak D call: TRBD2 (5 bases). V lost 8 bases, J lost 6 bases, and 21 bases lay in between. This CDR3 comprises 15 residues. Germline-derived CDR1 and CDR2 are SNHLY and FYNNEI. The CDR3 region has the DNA TGTGCCAGCGAACCAGCAGCCGGGATCGGGGATACGCAGTATTTT. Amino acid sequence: CASEPAAGIGDTQYF.

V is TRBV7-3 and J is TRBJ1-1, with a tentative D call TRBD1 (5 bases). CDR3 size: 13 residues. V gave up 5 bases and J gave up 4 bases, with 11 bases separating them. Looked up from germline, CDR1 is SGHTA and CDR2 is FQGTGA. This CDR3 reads CASSLQGSTEAFF. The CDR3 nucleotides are TGTGCCAGCAGCCTTCAGGGCAGCACTGAAGCTTTCTTT.

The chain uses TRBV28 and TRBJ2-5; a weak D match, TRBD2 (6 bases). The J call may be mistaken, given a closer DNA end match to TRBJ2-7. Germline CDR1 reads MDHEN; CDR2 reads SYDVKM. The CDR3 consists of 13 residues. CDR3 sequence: CASSDLGGYEQYF. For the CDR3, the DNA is TGTGCCAGCAGTGACCTTGGGGGGTACGAGCAGTACTTC.

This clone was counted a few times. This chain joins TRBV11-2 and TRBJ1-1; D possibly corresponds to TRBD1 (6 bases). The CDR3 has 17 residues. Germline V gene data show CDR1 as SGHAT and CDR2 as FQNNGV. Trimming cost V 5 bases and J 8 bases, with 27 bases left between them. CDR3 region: CASSLSGASRGRPEAFF. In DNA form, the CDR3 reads TGTGCCAGCAGCCTCAGCGGGGCCAGTCGGGGGCGCCCAGAAGCTTTCTTT.

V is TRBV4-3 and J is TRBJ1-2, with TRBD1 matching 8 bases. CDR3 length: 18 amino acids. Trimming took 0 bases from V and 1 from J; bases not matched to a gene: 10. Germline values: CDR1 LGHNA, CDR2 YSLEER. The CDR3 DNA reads TGCGCCAGCAGCCAAGATTCGACAGGGGCATTTGGTAACTATGGCTACACCTTC. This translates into CASSQDSTGAFGNYGYTF.

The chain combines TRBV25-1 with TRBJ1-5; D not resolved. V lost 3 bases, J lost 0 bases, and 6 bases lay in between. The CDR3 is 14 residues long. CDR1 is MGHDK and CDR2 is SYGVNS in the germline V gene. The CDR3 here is CASSDRYSNQPQHF. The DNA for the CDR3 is TGTGCCAGCAGTGATAGATATAGCAATCAGCCCCAGCATTTT.

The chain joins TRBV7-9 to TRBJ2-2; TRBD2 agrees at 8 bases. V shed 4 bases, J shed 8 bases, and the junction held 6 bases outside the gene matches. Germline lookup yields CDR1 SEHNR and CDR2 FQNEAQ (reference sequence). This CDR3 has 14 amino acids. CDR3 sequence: CASSSELAGGELFF. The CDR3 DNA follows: TGTGCCAGCAGCTCCGAATTAGCGGGAGGGGAGCTGTTTTTT. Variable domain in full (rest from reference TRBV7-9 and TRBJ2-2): DTGVSQNPRHKITKRGQNVTFRCDPISEHNRLYWYRQTLGQGPEFLTYFQNEAQLEKSRLLSDRFSAERPKGSFSTLEIQRTEQGDSAMYLCASSSELAGGELFFGEGSRLTVL.

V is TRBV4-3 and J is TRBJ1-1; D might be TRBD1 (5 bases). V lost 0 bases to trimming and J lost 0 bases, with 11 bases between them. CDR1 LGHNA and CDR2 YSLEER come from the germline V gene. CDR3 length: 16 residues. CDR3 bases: TGCGCCAGCAGCCAAGATCTAGGGGTCCTGAACACTGAAGCTTTCTTT. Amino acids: CASSQDLGVLNTEAFF.

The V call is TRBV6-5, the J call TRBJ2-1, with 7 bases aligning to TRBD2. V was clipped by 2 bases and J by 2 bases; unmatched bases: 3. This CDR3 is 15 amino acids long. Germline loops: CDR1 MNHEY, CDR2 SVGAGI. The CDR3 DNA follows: TGTGCCAGCAGTTACAAGAGCGGGGCCTACAATGAGCAGTTCTTC. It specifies CASSYKSGAYNEQFF.

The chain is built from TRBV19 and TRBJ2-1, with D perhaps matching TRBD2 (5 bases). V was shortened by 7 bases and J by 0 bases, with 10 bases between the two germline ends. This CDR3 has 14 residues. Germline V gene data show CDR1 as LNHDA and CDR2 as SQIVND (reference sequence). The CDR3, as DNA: TGTGCCAGTACACCGGGAAACTCCTACAATGAGCAGTTCTTC. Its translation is CASTPGNSYNEQFF.

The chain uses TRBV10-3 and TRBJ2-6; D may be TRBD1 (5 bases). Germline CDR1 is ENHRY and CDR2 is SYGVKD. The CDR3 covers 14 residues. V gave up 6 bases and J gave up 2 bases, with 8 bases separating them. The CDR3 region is CAIRPGPGANVLTF. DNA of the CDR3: TGTGCCATCAGGCCAGGGCCTGGGGCCAACGTCCTGACTTTC.

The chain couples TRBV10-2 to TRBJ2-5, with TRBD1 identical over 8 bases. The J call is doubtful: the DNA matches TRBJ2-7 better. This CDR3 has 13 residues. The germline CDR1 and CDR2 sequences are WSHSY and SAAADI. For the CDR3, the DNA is TGCGCCAGCAGTGAGCCAGGGGGCAACGAGCAGTACTTC. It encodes CASSEPGGNEQYF.